One and the same sample provided the 13 T cell receptor beta chains below, sequenced in a study of identical twins. Via MiXCR, TCRdb re-called the 5' RACE reads, giving one row per CDR3 protein. The data show roughly 720,000 distinct CDR3 sequences, around a sixth seen once. These same records also appear under a second study, on T cells expressing NK-cell markers.

Sequencing was done on a sample of PBMCs. The receptors were gathered from a woman between 18 and 29 years old in good health.

A few counts support this clonotype. The gene calls are TRBV2 and TRBJ2-7, with a weak D call TRBD2 (5 bases). Germline V CDR1 and CDR2: SNHLY, FYNNEI. This CDR3 is built from 14 residues. V shed 10 bases and J shed 2 bases, with 18 bases lying between them. Here the CDR3 DNA reads TGTGCCACCACCCTCGGACGGGGAGCCTACGAGCAGTACTTC. It codes for CATTLGRGAYEQYF.

This clonotype has a count of ten or more. The chain employs TRBV12-3 or TRBV12-4 and TRBJ1-2; D is unresolved. Trimming took off 3 bases at V and 5 bases at J, with 13 bases between the two ends. This CDR3 region has 14 residues. CDR3 nucleotide sequence: TGTGCCAGCAGTTTTGCCCAGGAGAATTATGGCTACACCTTC. This translates into CASSFAQENYGYTF.

Only a few counts were recorded for this clonotype. The V and J genes are TRBV6-5 and TRBJ2-1; 9 bases map to TRBD2. Germline assignment: CDR1 MNHEY and CDR2 SVGAGI. The CDR3 has 16 residues. V trimming: 0 bases; J trimming: 14 bases; junction bases outside the gene matches: 14. CDR3 protein: CASSYSITSGLSGEFF. As DNA, the CDR3 is TGTGCCAGCAGTTACTCGATAACTAGCGGGCTGTCAGGGGAGTTCTTC.

V and J are TRBV12-3 or TRBV12-4 and TRBJ1-1; D is unresolved. The CDR3 runs to 14 residues. The germline V and J ends were trimmed by 5 bases and 1 base, with 11 bases remaining between them. In DNA, the CDR3 is TGTGCCAGCAGTCCCAGACGGGGGAACACTGAAGCTTTCTTT. The encoded protein is CASSPRRGNTEAFF.

The V call is TRBV2, the J call TRBJ2-3; 7 bases align to TRBD1. The V gene end was trimmed by 4 bases and the J gene end by 4 bases; junction bases not matched to a gene: 5. The CDR3 totals 14 residues. CDR1 and CDR2 from the germline V gene are SNHLY and FYNNEI. The CDR3 sequence is CASSGQGVADTQYF. The CDR3 DNA reads TGTGCCAGCAGTGGACAGGGCGTCGCAGATACGCAGTATTTT.

This clonotype was seen a few times. The J gene is TRBJ2-2, the V gene TRBV12-3 or TRBV12-4; D is possibly TRBD1 (5 bases). The CDR3 consists of 15 residues. With 1 base removed from V and 0 bases from J, the gap between germline ends came to 6 bases. CDR3: CASSLDRPNTGELFF. CDR3 coding DNA: TGTGCCAGCAGTTTAGACAGGCCGAACACCGGGGAGCTGTTTTTT.

The chain carries TRBV11-2 and TRBJ1-6; tentative D call: TRBD1 (6 bases). The germline CDR1 and CDR2 sequences are SGHAT and FQNNGV. Trimming cost V 1 base and J 7 bases, with 20 bases left between them. The CDR3 runs 18 residues. CDR3 DNA sequence: TGTGCCAGCAGCTTAGTGTGGGAGGCAGGGGTGGTCAATTCACCCCTCCACTTT. Protein sequence: CASSLVWEAGVVNSPLHF.

The V call is TRBV3-1, the J call TRBJ2-1; 11 bases line up with TRBD2. The CDR3 runs 17 residues. The V and J ends lost 4 bases and 5 bases, in that order; junction bases with no gene match: 10. The V gene's germline CDR1 is LGHDT and CDR2 YNNKEL (reference sequence). The CDR3 region is CASSPQDGTSGNNEQFF. As DNA, the CDR3 is TGTGCCAGCAGCCCTCAAGATGGGACTAGCGGAAACAATGAGCAGTTCTTC.

The V call is TRBV5-1, the J call TRBJ1-1, with D unresolved. Germline V gene lookup returns CDR1 SGHRS and CDR2 YFSETQ. V lost 0 bases and J 10 bases, leaving 13 bases between the germline ends. CDR3 length equals 13 residues. The CDR3 loop reads CASSLAERVSAFF. Written as DNA, the CDR3 is TGCGCCAGCAGCTTGGCCGAACGGGTCTCAGCTTTCTTT. The full variable domain, rest sourced from reference TRBV5-1 and TRBJ1-1, is KAGVTQTPRYLIKTRGQQVTLSCSPISGHRSVSWYQQTPGQGLQFLFEYFSETQRNKGNFPGRFSGRQFSNSRSEMNVSTLELGDSALYLCASSLAERVSAFFGQGTRLTVV.

This clonotype has only a few counts. The chain recombines TRBV5-6 with TRBJ2-3; D unclear. The germline gives CDR1 SGHDT, CDR2 YYEEEE. CDR3 length: 12 residues. Trimming cost V 2 bases and J 8 bases, with 9 bases left between them. The CDR3: CASSLISSTQYF. For the CDR3, the DNA is TGTGCCAGCAGCTTAATCTCCAGTACGCAGTATTTT.

The chain has TRBV5-1 and TRBJ2-5; TRBD1 is a possible D gene (6 bases). The length of the CDR3 is 14 residues. V dropped 3 bases and J dropped 2 bases, with 11 bases sitting between them. CDR1 SGHRS and CDR2 YFSETQ come from the germline V gene. CDR3 DNA: TGCGCCAGCAGCTCTACTGGACAGCAAGAGACCCAGTACTTC. This translates into CASSSTGQQETQYF.

The chain couples TRBV7-2 to TRBJ2-1; D not certain. Looked up from germline, CDR1 is SGHTA and CDR2 is FQGNSA. Trimming removed 1 base at V and 5 bases at J, with 12 bases between. The CDR3 extends over 15 amino acids. CDR3 residues: CASSLGGRTNNEQFF. CDR3 DNA sequence: TGTGCCAGCAGCTTAGGTGGCAGAACAAACAATGAGCAGTTCTTC. The complete variable domain, with remaining parts taken from reference TRBV7-2 and TRBJ2-1, reads GAGVSQSPSNKVTEKGKDVELRCDPISGHTALYWYRQSLGQGLEFLIYFQGNSAPDKSGLPSDRFSAERTGGSVSTLTIQRTQQEDSAVYLCASSLGGRTNNEQFFGPGTRLTVL.

The chain recombines TRBV20-1 with TRBJ2-7, with D hard to call. This CDR3 has 14 amino acids. The V gene's germline CDR1 is DFQATT and CDR2 SNEGSKA (reference sequence). Trimming pared 4 bases from V and 0 bases from J, leaving 13 bases between. This chain's CDR3 is CSATSGSYSYEQYF. The CDR3 bases are TGCAGTGCTACATCCGGGTCCTACTCCTACGAGCAGTACTTC.